The 22 T cell receptor beta chains below all came from one sample that was sequenced in a study of T-cell reconstitution after alpha-beta-depleted transplantation in children. As it was prepared, the TCRbeta library received unique molecular identifiers. TCRdb fed the PCR reads into MiXCR, producing one record per CDR3 protein. The sample lists about 400,000 distinct CDR3 sequences, approximately 20% occurring once. This specimen consisted of PBMCs from the stem cell graft donor, obtained from the stem cell graft. These receptors all come from a human donor who donated a stem cell graft to a child with acute myeloid leukemia.

The chain is built from TRBV7-2 and TRBJ2-1; D uncertain. Trimming removed 5 bases from V and 0 bases from J, with 11 bases in between. The CDR3 covers 15 residues. CDR1 and CDR2 from the germline V gene are SGHTA and FQGNSA. The CDR3 DNA reads TGTGCCAGCAGCCCCCGCAAGAGCTCCTACAATGAGCAGTTCTTC. It codes for CASSPRKSSYNEQFF.

J is TRBJ1-1 and V is TRBV12-3 or TRBV12-4, with D uncertain. Trimming stripped 7 bases from V and 3 bases from J, with 9 bases between. The CDR3 runs to 12 residues. The CDR3 protein is CASTVDYTEAFF. The CDR3 DNA reads TGTGCCAGCACCGTAGATTACACTGAAGCTTTCTTT.

The V gene is TRBV13, the J gene TRBJ2-7; D possibly corresponds to TRBD1 (5 bases). Trimming removed 5 bases from V and 5 bases from J, with 22 bases in between. The V gene's germline CDR1 is PRHDT and CDR2 FYEKMQ (reference sequence). This CDR3 region has 16 residues. The DNA of the CDR3 is TGTGCCAGCAGCCTCTACAGACAGCCACCCAGCCACGAGCAGTACTTC. Its protein is CASSLYRQPPSHEQYF. The full variable domain, in which reference TRBV13 and TRBJ2-7 provide the parts outside the CDR3, is AAGVIQSPRHLIKEKRETATLKCYPIPRHDTVYWYQQGPGQDPQFLISFYEKMQSDKGSIPDRFSAQQFSDYHSELNMSSLELGDSALYFCASSLYRQPPSHEQYFGPGTRLTVT.

The CDR3 DNA follows: TGTGCCACCAGGACCCTATCGAACACCGGGGAGCTGTTTTTT. Protein product: CATRTLSNTGELFF. This rearrangement joins TRBV24-1 to TRBJ2-2, with D unclear. The CDR3 extends over 14 amino acids. V lost 7 bases to trimming and J lost 0 bases, with 8 bases between them. The germline gives CDR1 KGHDR, CDR2 SFDVKD.

This chain connects TRBV7-2 to TRBJ2-7; 8 bases are shared with TRBD2. The CDR3 spans 14 residues. Germline V gives CDR1 SGHTA, CDR2 FQGNSA. The junction had 6 bases not matched to a gene; V was cut back by 3 bases and J by 5 bases. This chain's CDR3 is CASSFQRESDEQYF. In nucleotides, the CDR3 is TGTGCCAGCAGCTTCCAGCGGGAGAGTGACGAGCAGTACTTC.

This clonotype was seen ten or more times. The chain carries TRBV12-3 or TRBV12-4 and TRBJ2-3; D gene unclear. CDR3 length equals 15 residues. V lost 1 base, J lost 0 bases, and 8 bases lay in between. The CDR3 DNA follows: TGTGCCAGCAGTTTAGGAGGAGCTAGCACAGATACGCAGTATTTT. Translation gives CASSLGGASTDTQYF.

The CDR3 reads CASSQDLGQGGEQYF. CDR3 nucleotides: TGCGCCAGCAGCCAAGATTTAGGACAGGGGGGCGAGCAGTACTTC. J is TRBJ2-7 and V is TRBV4-3; 10 bases align to TRBD1. The CDR3 consists of 15 residues. Germline loops: CDR1 LGHNA, CDR2 YSLEER. J lost 6 bases, V lost 0 bases, and 5 bases had no gene match.

Only a few counts were recorded for this clonotype. The CDR3 here is CASSQAVGLSSYNEQFF. CDR3 nucleotides: TGTGCCAGCAGCCAGGCGGTGGGGCTGTCATCCTACAATGAGCAGTTCTTC. The rearrangement joins TRBV4-2 to TRBJ2-1; D might be TRBD1 (5 bases). Trimming removed 3 bases at V and 1 base at J, with 16 bases between. This CDR3 is built from 17 residues. The germline V gene has CDR1 LGHNA and CDR2 YNFKEQ.

This clonotype was detected a few times. The J gene is TRBJ2-3, the V gene TRBV5-1; D is ambiguous. Germline CDR1 reads SGHRS; CDR2 reads YFSETQ. The CDR3 consists of 14 residues. Trimming cost V 1 base and J 5 bases, with 11 bases left between them. The CDR3 loop reads CASSLQFSGDTQYF. The CDR3, as DNA: TGCGCCAGCAGCTTGCAATTCTCGGGAGATACGCAGTATTTT.

The V call is TRBV12-3 or TRBV12-4, the J call TRBJ2-7, with 7 bases lining up with TRBD2. The CDR3 has 14 amino acids. J was trimmed by 2 bases and V by 6 bases; bases with no gene match: 7. The CDR3, as DNA: TGTGCCAGCAGCTATTTGACTAGCCCCTACGAGCAGTACTTC. Its protein is CASSYLTSPYEQYF.

The DNA for the CDR3 is TGCGCCAGCAGCCAAGGACTAGCGGGAGGGCCCTACGAGCAGTACTTC. The encoded protein is CASSQGLAGGPYEQYF. The chain couples TRBV4-1 to TRBJ2-7; 14 bases fit TRBD2. Germline V gene lookup returns CDR1 MGHRA and CDR2 YSYEKL. The CDR3 runs to 16 residues. The trim removed 1 base at V and 2 bases at J, leaving 1 base unmatched.

The V and J genes are TRBV20-1 and TRBJ1-5, with 8 nucleotides matching TRBD1. V dropped 6 bases and J dropped 6; count of bases not matched to a gene: 7. This CDR3 spans 13 amino acids. Germline V gives CDR1 DFQATT, CDR2 SNEGSKA (reference sequence). CDR3: CSAAAGGFQPQHF. CDR3 bases: TGCAGTGCCGCAGCAGGGGGCTTTCAGCCCCAGCATTTT.

In this sample, this clonotype turned up many times. The V call is TRBV6-2 or TRBV6-3, the J call TRBJ2-1, with 9 nucleotides matching TRBD2. Germline lookup yields CDR1 MNHEY and CDR2 SVGEGT. This CDR3 comprises 13 residues. V lost 6 bases, J lost 9 bases, and 6 bases stayed unmatched. DNA for the CDR3: TGTGCCAGCAGCAGGACTAGCGCAGTTGAGCAGTTCTTC. Its translation is CASSRTSAVEQFF.

The chain carries TRBV15 and TRBJ1-6; 7 nucleotides line up with TRBD1. After removal of 4 bases from V and 7 bases from J, the junction contained 1 base not matched to a gene. CDR3 length equals 13 residues. The germline CDR1 and CDR2 sequences are LNHNV and YYDKDF (reference sequence). The DNA for the CDR3 is TGTGCCACCAGCACGGACAGGAATTCACCCCTCCACTTT. This gives the protein CATSTDRNSPLHF.

This clonotype has more than one count but fewer than ten. The genes are TRBV19 and TRBJ2-6, with 7 bases identical to TRBD1. Germline loops: CDR1 LNHDA, CDR2 SQIVND (reference sequence). Germline trimming cut 2 bases from V and 2 bases from J; bases unmatched to any gene: 0. This CDR3 contains 15 residues. The CDR3 reads CASSITGAGANVLTF. CDR3 nucleotide sequence: TGTGCCAGTAGTATAACAGGGGCTGGGGCCAACGTCCTGACTTTC.

This clonotype was counted only a few times. The rearrangement links TRBV12-3 or TRBV12-4 to TRBJ2-1, with no clear D. V lost 7 bases to trimming and J lost 3 bases, with 19 bases between them. CDR3 length: 16 amino acids. CDR3 coding DNA: TGTGCCAGCAAAAATTTACCCGTAGCAGACTACAATGAGCAGTTCTTC. Its protein product is CASKNLPVADYNEQFF.

J is TRBJ1-1 and V is TRBV12-3 or TRBV12-4, with a weak D call TRBD1 (5 bases). The CDR3 is 16 residues long. Trimming shortened V by 6 bases and J by 1 base, and 18 bases separated the two germline ends. The DNA of the CDR3 is TGTGCCAGCAGCCTTCCCCCGGGACCCAGGAACACTGAAGCTTTCTTT. This translates into CASSLPPGPRNTEAFF.

This clonotype was seen once. The chain carries TRBV21-1 and TRBJ2-3; TRBD2, the D gene given by the table, was not confirmed from the DNA. TRBV21-1 is given as a pseudogene. This CDR3 has 22 residues. CDR3 bases: TGTGCCAGCAGCAGGGACGAACGTGGGACTAGCGGGAGGCGGATCAGCACAGATACGCAGTATTTT. This sequence encodes CASSRDERGTSGRRISTDTQYF.

At least ten counts were recorded for this clonotype. The chain carries TRBV27 and TRBJ1-2; D unresolved. Trimming pared 4 bases from V and 0 bases from J, leaving 3 bases between. Germline lookup yields CDR1 MNHEY and CDR2 SMNVEV (reference sequence). This CDR3 comprises 12 residues. The CDR3 reads CASSSPNYGYTF. The CDR3, as DNA: TGTGCCAGCAGTTCCCCTAACTATGGCTACACCTTC.

The chain is built from TRBV25-1 and TRBJ2-1, with D unresolved. This CDR3 has 13 amino acids. CDR1 MGHDK and CDR2 SYGVNS come from the germline V gene. V gave up 4 bases and J gave up 3 bases, with 7 bases separating them. CDR3 region: CASSAGVYNEQFF. The CDR3, as DNA: TGTGCCAGCAGTGCGGGCGTCTACAATGAGCAGTTCTTC.

At least ten counts were recorded for this clonotype. V and J are TRBV6-5 and TRBJ2-7; 14 positions match TRBD2. The ends lost 2 bases at V and 5 bases at J; junction bases unmatched: 8. The CDR3 totals 17 residues. The germline V gene has CDR1 MNHEY and CDR2 SVGAGI. This CDR3 reads CASSYRGLAGAAHEQYF. CDR3 nucleotide sequence: TGTGCCAGCAGTTACCGGGGACTAGCGGGAGCAGCCCACGAGCAGTACTTC.

As concerns this clonotype: It is likely a read error, because the conserved phenylalanine at the end of the CDR3 is missing. V gene TRBV12-3 or TRBV12-4 combines with J gene TRBJ1-5; weak D call: TRBD1 (6 bases). Trimming cost V 3 bases and J 7 bases, with 13 bases left between them. This CDR3 has 14 amino acids. The CDR3 here is CASSLGRGRQPQHS. Here the CDR3 DNA reads TGTGCCAGCAGTTTGGGACGGGGGCGGCAGCCCCAGCATTCT.